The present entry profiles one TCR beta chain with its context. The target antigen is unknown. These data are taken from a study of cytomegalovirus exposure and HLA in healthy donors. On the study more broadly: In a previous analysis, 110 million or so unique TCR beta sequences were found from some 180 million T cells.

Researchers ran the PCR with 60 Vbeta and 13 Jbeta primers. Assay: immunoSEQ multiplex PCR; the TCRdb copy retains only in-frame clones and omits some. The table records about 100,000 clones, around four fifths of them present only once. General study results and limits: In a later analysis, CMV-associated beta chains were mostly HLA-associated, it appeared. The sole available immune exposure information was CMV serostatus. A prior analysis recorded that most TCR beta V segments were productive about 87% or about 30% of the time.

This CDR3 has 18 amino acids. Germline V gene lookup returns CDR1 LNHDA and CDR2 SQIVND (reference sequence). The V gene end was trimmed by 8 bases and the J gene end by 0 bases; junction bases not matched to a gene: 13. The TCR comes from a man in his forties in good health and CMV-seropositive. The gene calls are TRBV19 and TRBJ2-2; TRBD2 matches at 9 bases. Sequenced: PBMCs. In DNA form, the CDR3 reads TGTGCCAGTGCAAGGCGGGGGGGCACCGCGGCGAACACCGGGGAGCTGTTTTTT. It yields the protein CASARRGGTAANTGELFF.